This TCR beta chain originates from a study of cytomegalovirus exposure and HLA in healthy donors. Looking at the study overall: It was reported in a later analysis that the approximately 120 validation repertoires used the same platform as the roughly 670 first-cohort repertoires.

Among the roughly 120 subjects of the validation cohort, separate from the 666-subject first cohort, were the donors. CDR1 is SEHNR and CDR2 is FQNEAQ in the germline V gene (reference sequence). This CDR3 has 17 amino acids. V shed 5 bases, J shed 0 bases, and the junction held 6 bases outside the gene matches. This table comes from immunoSEQ multiplex PCR, and its TCRdb copy is limited to in-frame clones, with some not included. The sample shows approximately 270,000 clones, around 90% of them seen only once. The TCR sequence derives from a woman younger than 35 in good health and CMV-seronegative. Specimen: PBMCs. The chain employs TRBV7-9 and TRBJ1-4; the match to TRBD1 covers 10 bases. CDR3 region: CASSPGDRGSTNEKLFF. The CDR3 nucleotides are TGTGCCAGCAGCCCGGGGGACAGGGGATCAACTAATGAAAAACTGTTTTTT.